Below are 12 T cell receptor beta chains sequenced from a single sample in a study of type 1 regulatory T cells. In TCRdb, the reads were re-called with MiXCR into one record per CDR3 protein. The table shows about 65,000 distinct CDR3 sequences, with nearly 50% occurring only once. These receptors have no identified antigens. Source material: cultured non-Tr1 T cells, either the whole culture or a sorted T cell fraction (not recorded which). The origin of the receptors is a human donor in good health.

The J gene is TRBJ1-2, the V gene TRBV10-2; a possible D gene is TRBD1 (5 bases). The germline V gene encodes CDR1 WSHSY and CDR2 SAAADI. There are 14 residues in the CDR3. V lost 4 bases and J 7 bases, leaving 16 bases between the germline ends. The CDR3 DNA sequence: TGCGCCAGCAGTGTCGGGGGAAGGAGGAGTGGCTACACCTTC. Its protein is CASSVGGRRSGYTF.

The CDR3 region is CASSLAGGRTDTQYF. Written as DNA, the CDR3 is TGTGCCAGCAGCTTAGCGGGGGGGCGCACAGATACGCAGTATTTT. This rearrangement joins TRBV7-2 to TRBJ2-3, with D possibly TRBD2 on 7 matching bases. The CDR3 loop spans 15 amino acids. Trimming cost V 0 bases and J 1 base, with 8 bases left between them. Per the germline V gene, CDR1 is SGHTA and CDR2 is FQGNSA.

The rearrangement joins TRBV7-3 to TRBJ2-5, with D perhaps TRBD2 (6 bases). Germline V lookup: CDR1 SGHTA, CDR2 FQGTGA. The CDR3 spans 15 residues. Trimming took 5 bases from V and 1 from J, leaving 14 bases between them. The CDR3 nucleotides read TGTGCCAGCAGCCGTTCGGGACTTATCCAAGAGACCCAGTACTTC. This translates into CASSRSGLIQETQYF.

Here the CDR3 reads CASSLAQPGSNEKLFF. The CDR3 DNA reads as TGCGCCAGCAGCTTGGCCCAACCGGGCTCTAATGAAAAACTGTTTTTT. V usage is TRBV5-1 and J usage is TRBJ1-4; unclear D gene. Germline V CDR1 and CDR2: SGHRS, YFSETQ. The V end lost 0 bases, the J end lost 3 bases, and 12 bases lay between the germline ends. The length of the CDR3 is 16 residues.

The chain uses TRBV4-2 and TRBJ2-6, with D possibly matching TRBD1 (6 bases). V lost 1 base, J lost 0 bases, and 13 bases lay in between. This CDR3 has 18 amino acids. CDR1 LGHNA and CDR2 YNFKEQ come from the germline V gene. CDR3 nucleotides: TGTGCCAGCAGCCAAGTTGGGGGCTTCAGCTCTGGGGCCAACGTCCTGACTTTC. Its protein is CASSQVGGFSSGANVLTF.

The chain recombines TRBV28 with TRBJ2-6, with D uncertain. Germline CDR1 reads MDHEN; CDR2 reads SYDVKM. The CDR3 sequence is 15 residues long. V shed 3 bases and J shed 2 bases, with 8 bases lying between them. The CDR3 loop is CASSFSLTGANVLTF. As DNA, the CDR3 is TGTGCCAGCAGTTTCTCATTGACTGGGGCCAACGTCCTGACTTTC.

With regard to this clonotype: At one of its ends the junction is not consistent with the germline gene, which may arise from a read error. The V and J genes are TRBV7-2 and TRBJ2-5; 9 positions agree with TRBD2. Germline lookup yields CDR1 SGHTA and CDR2 FQGNSA. The CDR3 runs to 15 residues. The CDR3 nucleotides are TGTGTCAGCACCACAGCGGGGGGAAGGGGAGAGACCCAGTACTTC. Its protein is CVSTTAGGRGETQYF. The full variable domain, rest sourced from reference TRBV7-2 and TRBJ2-5, is GAGVSQSPSNKVTEKGKDVELRCDPISGHTALYWYRQSLGQGLEFLIYFQGNSAPDKSGLPSDRFSAERTGGSVSTLTIQRTQQEDSAVYLCVSTTAGGRGETQYFGPGTRLLVL.

This clonotype was counted only a few times. V and J are TRBV12-3 or TRBV12-4 and TRBJ2-7; tentative D call: TRBD2 (5 bases). CDR3 length equals 12 residues. Trimming took off 1 base at V and 11 bases at J, with 12 bases between the two ends. CDR3 coding DNA: TGTGCCAGCAGTTTAGGGCCTACCGGGGAGTACTTC. Its protein product is CASSLGPTGEYF.

The gene calls are TRBV5-6 and TRBJ2-7; TRBD1 matches at 8 bases. The CDR3 spans 16 residues. V dropped 3 bases and J dropped 0; count of bases not matched to a gene: 8. Germline lookup yields CDR1 SGHDT and CDR2 YYEEEE. CDR3 sequence (DNA): TGTGCCAGCAGCTATTACACAGGGGGGAGCTCCTACGAGCAGTACTTC. Protein sequence: CASSYYTGGSSYEQYF.

This rearrangement joins TRBV29-1 to TRBJ2-3, with 13 bases matching TRBD2. V trimming: 6 bases; J trimming: 1 base; junction bases outside the gene matches: 4. Germline CDR1 reads SQVTM; CDR2 reads ANQGSEA. The CDR3 is made up of 15 amino acids. CDR3 amino acids: CSVTGTSGGTDTQYF. The CDR3 DNA sequence: TGCAGCGTCACCGGGACTAGCGGGGGCACAGATACGCAGTATTTT.

This clonotype was detected a few times. The chain carries TRBV5-1 and TRBJ2-5; TRBD2 might be the D (6 bases). Trimming removed 2 bases at V and 5 bases at J, with 16 bases between. CDR1 and CDR2 (germline): SGHRS, YFSETQ. The CDR3 has 15 amino acids. CDR3 DNA: TGCGCCAGCAGCTTTAACCCGGGGGTGGATGAGACCCAGTACTTC. It specifies CASSFNPGVDETQYF.

The CDR3 region has the DNA TGTGCCAGCAGTTACCGCAGGGGCCAAGAGACCCAGTACTTC. Amino acids: CASSYRRGQETQYF. The V call is TRBV6-5, the J call TRBJ2-5; perhaps TRBD1 as D (6 bases). V dropped 2 bases and J dropped 1 base, with 8 bases sitting between them. The CDR3 consists of 14 residues. CDR1 MNHEY and CDR2 SVGAGI come from the germline V gene.